The following is a T cell receptor beta chain sequence with its context. The method was immunoSEQ multiplex PCR; TCRdb's version includes in-frame clones alone and lacks a portion of them. The sample has fewer than 300,000 clones, roughly 80% seen once. There are 15 residues in the CDR3. With 7 bases removed from V and 3 bases from J, the gap between germline ends came to 17 bases. From germline, CDR1 is SNHLY and CDR2 FYNNEI. This specimen belongs to a study of control samples from healthy donors and cancer patients. The receptor comes from a woman aged 60 to 75 with lung cancer. Sequencing was performed on PBMCs. V and J are TRBV2 and TRBJ2-3; a weak D match, TRBD2 (6 bases). CDR3 bases: TGTGCCAGCAACGGTAACGGGCTAGCGACAGATACGCAGTATTTT. It specifies CASNGNGLATDTQYF.